Presented here are 9 T cell receptor beta chains from one specimen sequenced in a study of beta chain features in type 1 diabetes. The sequenced template was cDNA made from the entire isolated RNA. Assay used: immunoSEQ multiplex PCR; TCRdb lists only in-frame clones, some missing. In the table there are a few hundred thousand clones, 25% to 30% of which are singletons. Sequencing input: central memory CD4+ T cells from blood. The receptor set was obtained from a man younger than 45 in good health.

This clone has just a few counts. The chain carries TRBV7-2 and TRBJ2-3; no firm D call. The CDR3 is 17 amino acids. Germline CDR1 SGHTA, CDR2 FQGNSA. Deletions cut 5 bases from V and 2 bases from J, with 20 bases between. The CDR3 DNA is TGTGCCAGCAGCCCCTCCCCAAGACCTAGATCCACAGATACGCAGTATTTT. This sequence encodes CASSPSPRPRSTDTQYF.

The chain links TRBV7-2 to TRBJ2-3; 12 nucleotides match TRBD2. The length of the CDR3 is 15 residues. The ends lost 3 bases at V and 6 bases at J; junction bases unmatched: 4. Germline V gene sequence: CDR1 SGHTA, CDR2 FQGNSA. DNA of the CDR3: TGTGCCAGCAGCTTTCCTAGCGGGAGGGGTGATACGCAGTATTTT. Translated: CASSFPSGRGDTQYF.

This clone was picked up a small number of times. The chain employs TRBV5-1 and TRBJ2-7, with D possibly matching TRBD1 (6 bases). CDR3 length equals 14 residues. CDR1 SGHRS and CDR2 YFSETQ come from the germline V gene. Trimming left V 3 bases short and J 2 bases short, with 12 bases between. The CDR3 sequence: CASSSPDSTYEQYF. In DNA, the CDR3 is TGCGCCAGCAGCTCGCCGGACAGTACCTACGAGCAGTACTTC.

This clone came up a few times. The chain has TRBV19 and TRBJ1-5; 7 nucleotides match TRBD1. CDR1 is LNHDA and CDR2 is SQIVND in the germline V gene (reference sequence). This CDR3 contains 17 residues. J gave up 4 bases and V 4 bases, and 13 bases lay outside the gene matches. For the CDR3, the DNA is TGTGCCAGTAGTACCTCCCGACAGGGCACTACTAATCAGCCCCAGCATTTT. Translation: CASSTSRQGTTNQPQHF. Full variable domain (missing parts from reference TRBV19 and TRBJ1-5): DGGITQSPKYLFRKEGQNVTLSCEQNLNHDAMYWYRQDPGQGLRLIYYSQIVNDFQKGDIAEGYSVSREKKESFPLTVTSAQKNPTAFYLCASSTSRQGTTNQPQHFGDGTRLSIL.

The genes are TRBV5-4 and TRBJ1-4, with no clear D. Germline CDR1 reads SGHNT; CDR2 reads YYREEE (reference sequence). CDR3 length: 15 residues. V was shortened by 4 bases and J by 0 bases, with 10 bases between the two germline ends. The CDR3 protein is CASSGESATNEKLFF. The DNA for the CDR3 is TGTGCCAGCAGCGGGGAGTCCGCAACTAATGAAAAACTGTTTTTT.

The rearrangement links TRBV21-1 to TRBJ2-7; TRBD2, the D gene given by the table, was not confirmed from the DNA. TRBV21-1 has pseudogene status. CDR3 size: 11 residues. CDR3 region: CASSKLREQYF. Here the CDR3 DNA reads TGTGCCAGCAGCAAACTGCGCGAGCAGTACTTC.

The chain has TRBV29-1 and TRBJ2-3, with 7 bases fitting TRBD2. The CDR3 has 14 residues. Per the germline V gene, CDR1 is SQVTM and CDR2 is ANQGSEA. J was trimmed by 6 bases and V by 4 bases; bases with no gene match: 10. The CDR3 sequence: CSVGASTSLDTQYF. The CDR3 bases are TGCAGCGTTGGAGCTTCGACTAGCCTGGATACGCAGTATTTT.

This rearrangement joins TRBV7-9 to TRBJ2-2; D uncertain. This CDR3 contains 12 residues. Per germline, CDR1 SEHNR and CDR2 FQNEAQ (reference sequence). V lost 7 bases and J 1 base, leaving 4 bases between the germline ends. The CDR3 protein is CASMLNTGELFF. The CDR3 coding sequence is TGTGCCAGCATGCTGAACACCGGGGAGCTGTTTTTT.

The V call is TRBV6-6, the J call TRBJ2-5; D ambiguous. Germline V CDR1 and CDR2: MNHNY, SVGAGI (reference sequence). The V gene lost 6 bases and the J gene lost 1 base, with 12 bases spanning the gap. This CDR3 comprises 14 residues. The CDR3 DNA reads TGTGCCAGCAGAAACGCGGCAGCCCAAGAGACCCAGTACTTC. Translated: CASRNAAAQETQYF.